This T cell receptor (beta chain) stems from a study of early T cells in non-severe SARS-CoV-2 infection (dated by TCRdb to about 2021). Study-wide context: Bulk RNA from unsorted whole blood was used for TCR sequencing, so alpha and beta chains could not be paired. Broad study findings and their caveats: VDJdb matching was skewed toward anti-spike CD8 responses and likely underestimated virus-specific expansions, missing private and CD4 specificities.

A case-control design nested within a healthcare worker cohort in London, UK, was used, with weekly nasopharyngeal swab PCR tests and blood sampling performed. Between 23 and 31 March 2020, the week of the UK lockdown, healthcare workers were enrolled and then followed up weekly for as long as 16 weeks. About this clonotype: What antigen it recognizes has not been identified. Base-call qualities are not available, and no considerably larger clone is one nucleotide away.

Libraries came from 5' RACE. Sequencer: NextSeq 500. To correct for sequencing error and PCR bias, the TCR library protocol tagged individual cDNA molecules with unique molecular identifiers. Sequencing covered both TCR alpha and beta chains, and within each sample the abundances of alpha and beta sequences were tightly co-correlated. Concerning the study's data processing: Decombinator V4 was used to perform V gene, J gene and CDR3 annotation of TCR sequences. TCRs were defined as expanded if a significant change between any two time points was detected under a Poisson model with p below 0.0001. TCR abundances were normalised to the total number of TCRs sequenced per sample and were expressed as counts per million. VDJdb, accessed 1 November 2021, was searched for CMV, EBV and SARS-CoV-2 annotated TCRs, excluding TCRs annotated for multiple antigens. Using fastp trimming at Q25 and MiXCR clonotype assembly, TCRdb reanalyzed the public sequencing data and kept in-frame beta chains. Merged by CDR3 protein, the rows form single entries marked with the most common genes and DNA. These V and J calls rely on TCRdb rather than the paper's analysis. The sample profile shows tens of thousands of distinct CDR3 sequences; 12% of them were found once. About 4% of the sample is taken by the ten largest.

The sample consisted of whole blood. This sequence originates from an adult who was a healthcare worker with PCR-confirmed SARS-CoV-2 infection or an uninfected control (not recorded which).

This receptor carries the CDR3 CASSRRASYEQYF. The DNA reads TGTGCCAGCAGCCGGAGGGCCTCCTACGAGCAGTACTTC. Recombination joined TRBV3-1 with TRBJ2-7, and possibly TRBD2, on 6 matching bases. Sequences LGHDT (CDR1) and YNNKEL (CDR2) are obtained from the germline V gene (reference sequence). V sheds 4 bases and J sheds 0 bases, leaving 7 bases between their ends. From cysteine to phenylalanine, the CDR3 is 13 amino acids long. CDR3 DNA only is kept here, 39 bases in frame from base 1.